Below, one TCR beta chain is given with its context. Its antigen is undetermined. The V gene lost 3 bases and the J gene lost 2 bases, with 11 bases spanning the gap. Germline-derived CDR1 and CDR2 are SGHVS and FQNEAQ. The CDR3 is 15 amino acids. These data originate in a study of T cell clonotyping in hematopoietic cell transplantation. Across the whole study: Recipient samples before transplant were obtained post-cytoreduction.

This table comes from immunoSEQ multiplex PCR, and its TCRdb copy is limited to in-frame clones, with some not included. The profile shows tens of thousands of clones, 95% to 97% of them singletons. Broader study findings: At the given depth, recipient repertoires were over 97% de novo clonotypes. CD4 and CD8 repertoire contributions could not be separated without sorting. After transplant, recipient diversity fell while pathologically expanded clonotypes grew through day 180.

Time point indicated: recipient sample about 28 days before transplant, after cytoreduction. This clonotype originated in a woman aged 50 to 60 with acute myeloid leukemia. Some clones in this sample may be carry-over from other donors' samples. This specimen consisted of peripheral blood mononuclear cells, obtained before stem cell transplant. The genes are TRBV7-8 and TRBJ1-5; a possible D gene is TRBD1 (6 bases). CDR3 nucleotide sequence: TGTGCCAGCAGCTTGGGACAACGCGGCAATCAGCCCCAGCATTTT. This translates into CASSLGQRGNQPQHF.